Below are 30 T cell receptor beta chains sequenced from a single sample in a study of T cell responses to AZD1222 COVID-19 vaccine. Generated by immunoSEQ multiplex PCR, the TCRdb table keeps only in-frame clones and is missing some. The data show 150,000 to 200,000 clones, 87% seen once. The material was peripheral blood, obtained on day 0 of MenACWY control vaccination. The receptors come from an adult in good health.

This clone was detected only once. The chain couples TRBV28 to TRBJ1-1, with TRBD1 identical over 8 bases. This CDR3 is 13 amino acids long. CDR1 and CDR2 (germline): MDHEN, SYDVKM. Trimming at V came to 5 bases and at J to 5 bases, leaving 4 bases not matched to a gene. Here the CDR3 reads CASSLDRVTEAFF. CDR3 nucleotides: TGTGCCAGCAGTCTGGACAGGGTGACTGAAGCTTTCTTT.

The chain employs TRBV19 and TRBJ2-5; weak D call: TRBD2 (6 bases). The CDR3 spans 13 residues. CDR1 is LNHDA, CDR2 SQIVND, per germline (reference sequence). Between the trimmed V and J ends, which lost 0 bases and 5 bases, there was a span of 7 bases. The CDR3 nucleotides read TGTGCCAGTAGTATAGATGGGGGGGAGACCCAGTACTTC. Translated, it gives CASSIDGGETQYF. The full variable domain, its missing parts supplied by reference TRBV19 and TRBJ2-5, is DGGITQSPKYLFRKEGQNVTLSCEQNLNHDAMYWYRQDPGQGLRLIYYSQIVNDFQKGDIAEGYSVSREKKESFPLTVTSAQKNPTAFYLCASSIDGGETQYFGPGTRLLVL.

CDR3 sequence: CASSDGLAGNNEQFF. The CDR3 DNA follows: TGTGCCAGCAGTGACGGGCTAGCGGGAAACAATGAGCAGTTCTTC. The V and J genes are TRBV6-4 and TRBJ2-1; 9 bases fit TRBD2. There are 15 residues in the CDR3. V was pared by 2 bases and J by 5 bases, with 4 bases of the junction left unmatched. CDR1 and CDR2 (germline): MRHNA, SNTAGT.

This chain connects TRBV19 to TRBJ1-2, with a tentative D call TRBD1 (5 bases). This CDR3 spans 13 amino acids. Looked up from germline, CDR1 is LNHDA and CDR2 is SQIVND (reference sequence). Trimming took 9 bases from V and 0 from J, leaving 11 bases between them. CDR3 sequence (DNA): TGTGCCAGCACGGGACGTACTAACTATGGCTACACCTTC. Its translation: CASTGRTNYGYTF.

The rearrangement joins TRBV12-3 or TRBV12-4 to TRBJ2-7, with D uncertain. The CDR3 contains 10 residues. V lost 8 bases to trimming and J lost 3 bases, with 5 bases between them. The CDR3 sequence is CASAHYEQYF. In DNA, the CDR3 is TGTGCCAGCGCACACTACGAGCAGTACTTC.

The V and J genes are TRBV5-4 and TRBJ2-2, with 12 positions matching TRBD2. This CDR3 spans 15 amino acids. CDR1 and CDR2 (germline): SGHNT, YYREEE (reference sequence). V shed 5 bases and J 4 bases; nucleotides not matched to a gene: 3. The chain's CDR3 is CASRRLAGATGELFF. Written as DNA, the CDR3 is TGTGCCAGCAGGCGACTAGCGGGGGCCACCGGGGAGCTGTTTTTT. Full variable domain (remainder filled in from reference TRBV5-4 and TRBJ2-2): ETGVTQSPTHLIKTRGQQVTLRCSSQSGHNTVSWYQQALGQGPQFIFQYYREEENGRGNFPPRFSGLQFPNYSSELNVNALELDDSALYLCASRRLAGATGELFFGEGSRLTVL.

The rearrangement joins TRBV7-6 to TRBJ1-4, with 12 bases that match TRBD1. Germline loops: CDR1 SGHVS, CDR2 FNYEAQ. The CDR3 covers 18 residues. J was trimmed by 2 bases and V by 1 base; bases with no gene match: 5. CDR3 nucleotides: TGTGCCAGCAGCTTAGGGGGACAGGGGGCGCGCACTAATGAAAAACTGTTTTTT. Its protein is CASSLGGQGARTNEKLFF.

The genes are TRBV4-1 and TRBJ2-2; D remains unclear. V was shortened by 1 base and J by 7 bases, with 7 bases between the two germline ends. In germline, CDR1 is MGHRA, CDR2 YSYEKL. This CDR3 is built from 13 residues. The CDR3 region is CASSQGHVGELFF. The CDR3 region has the DNA TGCGCCAGCAGCCAAGGGCATGTCGGGGAGCTGTTTTTT.

The chain couples TRBV19 to TRBJ2-3; D uncertain. CDR1 is LNHDA, CDR2 SQIVND, per germline (reference sequence). The CDR3 sequence is 13 residues long. V lost 3 bases and J lost 2, with 6 bases in between. Here the CDR3 reads CASSMRPTDTQYF. The CDR3 coding sequence is TGTGCCAGTAGTATGAGACCCACAGATACGCAGTATTTT.

The chain couples TRBV6-5 to TRBJ2-5, with D unclear. The CDR3 has 13 amino acids. V gave up 6 bases and J gave up 3 bases, with 11 bases separating them. Germline V gene sequence: CDR1 MNHEY, CDR2 SVGAGI. The CDR3 region is CASSLTNEETQYF. In DNA form, the CDR3 reads TGTGCCAGCAGCCTCACTAATGAAGAGACCCAGTACTTC.

The V call is TRBV3-1 (or the pseudogene TRBV3-2), the J call TRBJ2-7; D gene uncertain. This CDR3 spans 11 amino acids. Trimming took off 1 base at V and 5 bases at J, with 3 bases between the two ends. CDR1 is LGHDT, CDR2 YNNKEL, per germline (reference sequence). The chain's CDR3 is CASSQAHEQYF. The CDR3 bases are TGTGCCAGCAGCCAAGCTCACGAGCAGTACTTC.

J is TRBJ2-7 and V is TRBV4-3; 13 nucleotides line up with TRBD2. The CDR3 totals 16 residues. V was pared by 1 base and J by 3 bases, with 3 bases of the junction left unmatched. Germline loops: CDR1 LGHNA, CDR2 YSLEER. DNA for the CDR3: TGCGCCAGCAGCCAAGGCCGGACTAGCGGGGGCTACGAGCAGTACTTC. Translated, it gives CASSQGRTSGGYEQYF.

This clone was found once. In DNA, the CDR3 is TGTGCCAGTAGTATCGGCCGGGGTAGTGGGAACACTGAAGCTTTCTTT. Amino acids: CASSIGRGSGNTEAFF. The rearrangement uses TRBV19 and TRBJ1-1; D is uncertain. This CDR3 region has 16 residues. Trimming took 3 bases from V and 1 from J, leaving 15 bases between them. CDR1 is LNHDA, CDR2 SQIVND, per germline (reference sequence).

The rearrangement uses TRBV6-5 and TRBJ1-5; TRBD1 might be the D (6 bases). Germline CDR1 and CDR2: MNHEY and SVGAGI. The CDR3 runs to 14 residues. The ends were cut back, 3 bases at V and 3 bases at J, with 9 bases in the middle. The CDR3 DNA follows: TGTGCCAGCAGTTATACAGGGTCCAATCAGCCCCAGCATTTT. Residues: CASSYTGSNQPQHF.

This chain links TRBV24-1 with TRBJ2-1, with unresolved D. The V end was cut by 4 bases, the J end by 10 bases, with 7 bases between. CDR3 length: 11 residues. CDR1 and CDR2 (germline): KGHDR, SFDVKD. This CDR3 reads CATSEFEEQFF. The CDR3 DNA is TGTGCCACCAGTGAATTCGAGGAGCAGTTCTTC.

This clone appeared once. The chain couples TRBV5-1 to TRBJ2-1, with a tentative D call TRBD1 (6 bases). V lost 4 bases to trimming and J lost 6 bases, with 11 bases between them. The length of the CDR3 is 13 residues. Germline V gene lookup returns CDR1 SGHRS and CDR2 YFSETQ. The CDR3 DNA sequence: TGCGCCAGCAGCCAACAGGGATTCAATGAGCAGTTCTTC. Its protein is CASSQQGFNEQFF. Full variable domain (rest looked up from reference TRBV5-1 and TRBJ2-1): KAGVTQTPRYLIKTRGQQVTLSCSPISGHRSVSWYQQTPGQGLQFLFEYFSETQRNKGNFPGRFSGRQFSNSRSEMNVSTLELGDSALYLCASSQQGFNEQFFGPGTRLTVL.

This clone is a singleton in its sample. CDR3 sequence reads: CASSNLGPDRSSYNSPLHF. In nucleotides, the CDR3 is TGTGCCAGCAGCAACTTGGGACCTGACAGAAGCTCCTATAATTCACCCCTCCACTTT. The rearrangement joins TRBV7-9 to TRBJ1-6; possibly TRBD1 for D (5 bases). V lost 5 bases and J lost 0, with 20 bases in between. The CDR3 loop spans 19 amino acids. The germline V gene has CDR1 SEHNR and CDR2 FQNEAQ (reference sequence).

The V and J genes are TRBV30 and TRBJ2-1; D possibly corresponds to TRBD2 (5 bases). Per the germline V gene, CDR1 is GTSNPN and CDR2 is SVGIG (reference sequence). The CDR3 covers 10 residues. The V end lost 7 bases, the J end lost 10 bases, and 11 bases lay between the germline ends. The CDR3 DNA follows: TGTGCCTATGGACTCTTCGAGCAGTTCTTC. It translates to CAYGLFEQFF. Together with reference TRBV30 and TRBJ2-1, the CDR3 gives the full variable domain: SQTIHQWPATLVQPVGSPLSLECTVEGTSNPNLYWYRQAAGRGLQLLFYSVGIGQISSEVPQNLSASRPQDRQFILSSKKLLLSDSGFYLCAYGLFEQFFGPGTRLTVL.

This clone was picked up many times. This sequence joins TRBV3-1 (or the pseudogene TRBV3-2) and TRBJ2-7; TRBD1 agrees at 10 bases. The CDR3 is 15 residues long. Germline assignment: CDR1 LGHDT and CDR2 YNNKEL (reference sequence). J was trimmed by 9 bases and V by 3 bases; bases with no gene match: 11. DNA for the CDR3: TGTGCCAGCAGCCAGGGGACAGGGGTGGGCCAAAGGCAGTACTTC. Amino acid sequence: CASSQGTGVGQRQYF.

The V and J genes are TRBV5-1 and TRBJ2-7; D not resolved. The CDR3 covers 15 residues. V was cut by 2 bases and J by 2 bases, with 14 bases left in between. Germline V CDR1 and CDR2: SGHRS, YFSETQ. The CDR3 nucleotides read TGCGCCAGCAGCTTTGGCCTAGGGTCTACCTACGAGCAGTACTTC. Its translation: CASSFGLGSTYEQYF.

The rearrangement uses TRBV9 and TRBJ2-6; 9 bases are shared with TRBD1. The CDR3 extends over 19 amino acids. J was trimmed by 3 bases and V by 3 bases; bases with no gene match: 13. Germline V gene lookup returns CDR1 SGDLS and CDR2 YYNGEE. As DNA, the CDR3 is TGTGCCAGCAGCGCTCCTTGGGACAGGGCTTTTAGTGGGGCCAACGTCCTGACTTTC. Residues: CASSAPWDRAFSGANVLTF. Full variable domain (remainder filled in from reference TRBV9 and TRBJ2-6): DSGVTQTPKHLITATGQRVTLRCSPRSGDLSVYWYQQSLDQGLQFLIQYYNGEERAKGNILERFSAQQFPDLHSELNLSSLELGDSALYFCASSAPWDRAFSGANVLTFGAGSRLTVL.

This chain's CDR3 is CSASIPHQGAGFDEQYF. CDR3 in DNA: TGCAGTGCTAGTATTCCCCACCAAGGTGCAGGTTTTGACGAGCAGTACTTC. The chain joins TRBV20-1 to TRBJ2-7; D uncertain. The CDR3 totals 17 residues. Germline CDR1 is DFQATT and CDR2 is SNEGSKA (reference sequence). The V gene lost 3 bases and the J gene lost 5 bases, with 26 bases spanning the gap.

The J gene is TRBJ2-7, the V gene TRBV4-3, with TRBD1 identical over 7 bases. The CDR3 contains 17 residues. V trimming: 1 base; J trimming: 3 bases; junction bases outside the gene matches: 12. Germline CDR1 reads LGHNA; CDR2 reads YSLEER. This chain's CDR3 is CASSQVRTETGSYEQYF. CDR3 nucleotide sequence: TGCGCCAGCAGCCAAGTTAGGACAGAGACAGGGAGCTACGAGCAGTACTTC.

The rearrangement uses TRBV10-3 and TRBJ2-5; weak D call: TRBD1 (6 bases). This CDR3 region has 15 residues. The germline gives CDR1 ENHRY, CDR2 SYGVKD. V was clipped by 2 bases and J by 2 bases, with 12 bases between them. CDR3 loop: CAISEPQGEQETQYF. The CDR3 DNA sequence: TGTGCCATCAGTGAGCCACAGGGCGAACAAGAGACCCAGTACTTC.

The chain is built from TRBV10-3 and TRBJ2-7; D may be TRBD1 (6 bases). The CDR3 runs to 14 residues. The V gene lost 4 bases and the J gene lost 6 bases, with 16 bases spanning the gap. Looked up from germline, CDR1 is ENHRY and CDR2 is SYGVKD. The DNA for the CDR3 is TGTGCCATCAGTGGCGTCGCCAGGGGAGCCGAGCAGTACTTC. It translates to CAISGVARGAEQYF.

The rearrangement links TRBV7-2 to TRBJ2-2; unclear D gene. The CDR3 consists of 16 residues. V was pared by 3 bases and J by 4 bases, with 15 bases between. Germline CDR1 SGHTA, CDR2 FQGNSA. The CDR3 DNA follows: TGTGCCAGCAGCTTTTATCCTCCCTGGGGCACCGGGGAGCTGTTTTTT. It codes for CASSFYPPWGTGELFF.

Concerning this clone: One end of the junction varies from germline; a read error may be responsible. The chain is built from TRBV28 and TRBJ2-5; D perhaps matches TRBD2 (6 bases). This CDR3 region has 13 residues. CDR1 and CDR2 from the germline V gene are MDHEN and SYDVKM. CDR3 bases: TGTGCCAGCACTTTAGCGGAAGAAGAGACCCAGTACTTC. Translating it yields CASTLAEEETQYF.

The CDR3 loop is CASRGGSPREQFF. CDR3 coding DNA: TGTGCCAGCAGGGGCGGGAGCCCCCGAGAGCAGTTCTTC. V and J are TRBV6-4 and TRBJ2-1, with 7 bases matching TRBD2. The V and J ends lost 6 bases and 10 bases, in that order; junction bases with no gene match: 9. The CDR3 has 13 residues. Germline CDR1 MRHNA, CDR2 SNTAGT.

The table lists this clone with a count of one. This CDR3 is CASSLSHEQYF. Here the CDR3 DNA reads TGTGCCAGCAGCTTAAGCCACGAGCAGTACTTC. The rearrangement uses TRBV7-6 and TRBJ2-7; D is uncertain. V was clipped by 2 bases and J by 5 bases, with 4 bases between them. Per germline, CDR1 SGHVS and CDR2 FNYEAQ. The CDR3 spans 11 residues.

CDR3 in amino acids: CASSLARRSSYNSPLHF. CDR3 nucleotides: TGTGCCAGCAGCTTAGCCCGAAGGAGCTCCTATAATTCACCCCTCCACTTT. This sequence joins TRBV7-2 and TRBJ1-6, with D unclear. The CDR3 spans 17 residues. Germline loops: CDR1 SGHTA, CDR2 FQGNSA. V shed 0 bases and J shed 0 bases, with 9 bases lying between them. Full variable domain (remainder filled in from reference TRBV7-2 and TRBJ1-6): GAGVSQSPSNKVTEKGKDVELRCDPISGHTALYWYRQSLGQGLEFLIYFQGNSAPDKSGLPSDRFSAERTGGSVSTLTIQRTQQEDSAVYLCASSLARRSSYNSPLHFGNGTRLTVT.